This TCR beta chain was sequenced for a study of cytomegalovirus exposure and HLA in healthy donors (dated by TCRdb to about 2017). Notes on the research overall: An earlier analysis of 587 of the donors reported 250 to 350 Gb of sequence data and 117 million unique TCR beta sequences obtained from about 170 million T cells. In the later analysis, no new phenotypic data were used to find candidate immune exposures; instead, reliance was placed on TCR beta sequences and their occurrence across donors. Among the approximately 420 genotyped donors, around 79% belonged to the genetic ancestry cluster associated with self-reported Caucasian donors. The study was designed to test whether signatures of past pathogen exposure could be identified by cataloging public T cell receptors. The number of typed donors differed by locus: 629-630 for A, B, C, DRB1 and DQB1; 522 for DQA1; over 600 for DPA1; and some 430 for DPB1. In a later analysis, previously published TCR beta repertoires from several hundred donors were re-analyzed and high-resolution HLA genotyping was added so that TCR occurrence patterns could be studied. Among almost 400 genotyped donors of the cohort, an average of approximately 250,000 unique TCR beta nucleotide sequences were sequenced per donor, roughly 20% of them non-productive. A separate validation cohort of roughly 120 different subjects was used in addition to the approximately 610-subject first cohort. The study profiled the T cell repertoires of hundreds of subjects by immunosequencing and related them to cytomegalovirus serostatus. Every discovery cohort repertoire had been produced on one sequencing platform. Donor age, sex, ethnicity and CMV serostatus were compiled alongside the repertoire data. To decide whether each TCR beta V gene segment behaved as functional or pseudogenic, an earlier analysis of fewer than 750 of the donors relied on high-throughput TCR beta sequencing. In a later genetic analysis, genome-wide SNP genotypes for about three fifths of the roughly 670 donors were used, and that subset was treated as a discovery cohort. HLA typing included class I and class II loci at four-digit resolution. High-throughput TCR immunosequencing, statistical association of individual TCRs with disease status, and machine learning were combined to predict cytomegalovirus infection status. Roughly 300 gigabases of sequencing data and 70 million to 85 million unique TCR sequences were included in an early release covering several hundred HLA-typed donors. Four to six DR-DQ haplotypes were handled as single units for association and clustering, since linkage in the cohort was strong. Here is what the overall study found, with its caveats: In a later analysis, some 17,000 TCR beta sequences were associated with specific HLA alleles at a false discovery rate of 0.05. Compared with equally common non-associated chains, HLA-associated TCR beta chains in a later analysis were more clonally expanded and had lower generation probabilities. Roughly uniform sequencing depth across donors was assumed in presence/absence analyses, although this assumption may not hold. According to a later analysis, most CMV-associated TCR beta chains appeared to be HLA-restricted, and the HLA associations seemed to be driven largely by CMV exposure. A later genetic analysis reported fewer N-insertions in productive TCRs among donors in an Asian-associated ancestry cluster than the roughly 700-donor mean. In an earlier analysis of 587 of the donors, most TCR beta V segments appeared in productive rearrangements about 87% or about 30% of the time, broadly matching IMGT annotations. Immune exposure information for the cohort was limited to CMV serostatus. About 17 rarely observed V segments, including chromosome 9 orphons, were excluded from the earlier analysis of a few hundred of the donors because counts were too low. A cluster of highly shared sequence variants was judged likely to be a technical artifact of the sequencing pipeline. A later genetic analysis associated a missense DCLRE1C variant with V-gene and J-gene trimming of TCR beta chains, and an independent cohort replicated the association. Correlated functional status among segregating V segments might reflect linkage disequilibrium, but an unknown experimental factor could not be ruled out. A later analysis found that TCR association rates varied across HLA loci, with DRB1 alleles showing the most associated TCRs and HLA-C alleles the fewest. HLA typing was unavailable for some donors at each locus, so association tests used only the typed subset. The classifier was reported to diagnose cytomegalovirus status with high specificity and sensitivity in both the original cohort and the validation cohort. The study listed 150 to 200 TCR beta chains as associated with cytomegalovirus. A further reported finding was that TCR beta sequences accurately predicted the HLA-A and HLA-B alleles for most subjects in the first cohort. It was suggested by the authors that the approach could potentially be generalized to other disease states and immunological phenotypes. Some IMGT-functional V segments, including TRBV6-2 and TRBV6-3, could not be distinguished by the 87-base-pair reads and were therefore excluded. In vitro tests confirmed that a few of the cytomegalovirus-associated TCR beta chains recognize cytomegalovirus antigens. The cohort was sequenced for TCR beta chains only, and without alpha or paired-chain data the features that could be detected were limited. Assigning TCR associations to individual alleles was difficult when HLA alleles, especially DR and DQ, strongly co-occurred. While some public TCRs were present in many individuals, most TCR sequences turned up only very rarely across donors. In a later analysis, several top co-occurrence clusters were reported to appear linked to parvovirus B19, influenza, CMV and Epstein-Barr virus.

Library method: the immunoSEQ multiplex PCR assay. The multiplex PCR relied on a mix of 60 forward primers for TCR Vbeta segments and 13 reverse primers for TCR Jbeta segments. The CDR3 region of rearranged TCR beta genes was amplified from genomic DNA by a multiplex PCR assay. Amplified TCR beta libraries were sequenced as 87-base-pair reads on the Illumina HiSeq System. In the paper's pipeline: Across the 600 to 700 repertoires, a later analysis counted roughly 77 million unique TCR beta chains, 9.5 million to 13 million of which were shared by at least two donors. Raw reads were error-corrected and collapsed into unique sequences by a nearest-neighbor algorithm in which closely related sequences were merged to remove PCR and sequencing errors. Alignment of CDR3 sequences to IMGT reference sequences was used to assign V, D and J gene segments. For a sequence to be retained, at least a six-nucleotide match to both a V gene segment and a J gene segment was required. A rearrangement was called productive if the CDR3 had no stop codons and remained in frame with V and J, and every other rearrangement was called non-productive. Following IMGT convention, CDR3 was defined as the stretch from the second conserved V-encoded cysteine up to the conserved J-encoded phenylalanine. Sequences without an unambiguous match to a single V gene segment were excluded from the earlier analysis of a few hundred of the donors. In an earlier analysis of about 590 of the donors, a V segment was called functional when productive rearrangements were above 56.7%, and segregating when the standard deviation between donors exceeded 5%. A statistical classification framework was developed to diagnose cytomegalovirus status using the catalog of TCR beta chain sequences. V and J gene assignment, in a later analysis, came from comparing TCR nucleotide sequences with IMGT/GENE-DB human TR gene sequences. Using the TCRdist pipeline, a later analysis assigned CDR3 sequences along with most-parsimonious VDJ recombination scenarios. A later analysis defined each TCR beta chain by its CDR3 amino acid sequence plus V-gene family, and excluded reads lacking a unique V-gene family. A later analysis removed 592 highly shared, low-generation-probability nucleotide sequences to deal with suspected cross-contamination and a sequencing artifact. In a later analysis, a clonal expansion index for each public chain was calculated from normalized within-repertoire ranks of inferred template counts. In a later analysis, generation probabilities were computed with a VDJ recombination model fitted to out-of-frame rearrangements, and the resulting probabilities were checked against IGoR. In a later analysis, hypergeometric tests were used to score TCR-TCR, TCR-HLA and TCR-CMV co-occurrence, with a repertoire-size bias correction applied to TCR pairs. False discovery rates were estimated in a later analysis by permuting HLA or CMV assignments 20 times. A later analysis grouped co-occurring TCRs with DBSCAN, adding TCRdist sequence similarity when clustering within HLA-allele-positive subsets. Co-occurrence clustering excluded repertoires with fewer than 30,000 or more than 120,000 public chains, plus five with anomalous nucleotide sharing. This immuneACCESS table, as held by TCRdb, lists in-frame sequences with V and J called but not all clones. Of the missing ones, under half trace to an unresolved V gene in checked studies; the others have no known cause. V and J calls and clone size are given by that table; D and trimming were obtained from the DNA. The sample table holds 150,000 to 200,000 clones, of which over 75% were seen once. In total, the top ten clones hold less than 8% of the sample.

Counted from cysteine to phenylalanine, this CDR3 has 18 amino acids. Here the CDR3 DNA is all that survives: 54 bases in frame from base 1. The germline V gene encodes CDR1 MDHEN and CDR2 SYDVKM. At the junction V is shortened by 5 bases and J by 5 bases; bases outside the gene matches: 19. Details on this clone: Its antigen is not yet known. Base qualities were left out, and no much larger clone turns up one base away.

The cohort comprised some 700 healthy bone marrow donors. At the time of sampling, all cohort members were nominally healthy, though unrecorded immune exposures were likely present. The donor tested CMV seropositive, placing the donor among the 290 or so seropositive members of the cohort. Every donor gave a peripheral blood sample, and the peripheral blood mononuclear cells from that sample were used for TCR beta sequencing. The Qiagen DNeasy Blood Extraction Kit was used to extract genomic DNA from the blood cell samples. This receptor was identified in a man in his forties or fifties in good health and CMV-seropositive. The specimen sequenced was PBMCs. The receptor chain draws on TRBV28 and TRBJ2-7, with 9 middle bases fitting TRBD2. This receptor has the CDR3 CASSRPPQLAGLGDEQYF. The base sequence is TGTGCCAGCAGTCGCCCACCGCAACTAGCGGGCCTGGGGGACGAGCAGTACTTC.